The sequence of this T cell receptor beta chain was determined in a study of Ad26.COV2.S vaccination and SARS-CoV-2 variants. About the study: A participant enrolled in the COV1001 Ad26.COV2.S trial arm provided the sample. Ad26.COV2.S given intramuscularly, once or twice 56 days apart.

Treatment reported: roughly 20 received Ad26.COV2.S at low or high dose, single or two shots; about 5 received placebo; per-sample allocation not given. Following the first vaccine or placebo injection, samples were taken on day 63. An Ad26 vector was used to express Wuhan-strain SARS-CoV-2 spike as the vaccine. Data came from immunoSEQ multiplex PCR; TCRdb stores just in-frame clones and leaves some out. The sample has just over 350,000 clones, more than 75% seen once. Points from the study as a whole: Placebo recipients and vaccine recipients were similar in non-spike TCR breadth.

In the case of this clone: What it binds is unknown.

V was cut by 1 base and J by 6 bases, with 9 bases left in between. The CDR3 sequence is 14 residues long. CDR1 and CDR2 (germline): MDHEN, SYDVKM. The chain carries TRBV28 and TRBJ2-2, with D unclear. The material was peripheral blood, obtained in a trial of Ad26.COV2.S vaccine versus placebo. The receptor comes from a person aged 18-60 years who received the Ad26.COV2.S COVID-19 vaccine or a placebo. This CDR3 reads CASSLFQASGELFF. The CDR3 region has the DNA TGTGCCAGCAGTTTATTCCAGGCTTCCGGGGAGCTGTTTTTT.